Sequencing of this TCR beta chain was carried out in a study of blood T cell repertoires in COVID-19. Looking at the study overall: The United States, Italy and Spain were the sources of the acute and convalescent COVID-19 samples.

Authors' methods: For nucleated cells, counts were estimated from reference gene primer amplification. Sequencing used immunoSEQ multiplex PCR; TCRdb keeps in-frame clones, though not all of them. V and J calls and clone size are as listed in that table; D and trimming were resolved from the DNA. Among 100,000 or so clones listed, more than 70% were seen once. The germline V gene encodes CDR1 MNHEY and CDR2 SVGEGT. This CDR3 contains 17 residues. V shed 2 bases and J shed 2 bases, with 18 bases lying between them. Sequencing was carried out using peripheral blood. The chain employs TRBV6-2 or TRBV6-3 and TRBJ2-5, with D maybe TRBD2 (7 bases). This clonotype originated in a human donor in a cohort sampled during active COVID-19. The CDR3 here is CASSYGGGGSIQETQYF. The DNA of the CDR3 is TGTGCCAGCAGTTACGGGGGGGGCGGAAGCATACAAGAGACCCAGTACTTC.